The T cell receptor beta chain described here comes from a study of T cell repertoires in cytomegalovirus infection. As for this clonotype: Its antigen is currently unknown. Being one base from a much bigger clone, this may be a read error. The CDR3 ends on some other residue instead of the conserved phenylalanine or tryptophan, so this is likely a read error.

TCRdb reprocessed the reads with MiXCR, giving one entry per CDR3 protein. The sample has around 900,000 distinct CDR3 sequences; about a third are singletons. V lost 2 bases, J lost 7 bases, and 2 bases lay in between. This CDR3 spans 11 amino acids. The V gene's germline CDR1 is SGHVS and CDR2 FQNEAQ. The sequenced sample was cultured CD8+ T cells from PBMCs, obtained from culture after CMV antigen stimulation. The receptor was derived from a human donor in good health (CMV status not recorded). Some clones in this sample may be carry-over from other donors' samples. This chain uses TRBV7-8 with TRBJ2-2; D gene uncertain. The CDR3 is CASSLYGELFY. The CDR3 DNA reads TGTGCCAGCAGCTTATACGGGGAGCTGTTTTAT.